Below are 17 T cell receptor beta chains sequenced from a single sample in a study of spatial heterogeneity in lung cancer. Findings and caveats of the study: For expanded intratumoral alpha and beta TCRs, counts tracked tumor mutation counts.

Time point denoted: sample taken at primary tumor resection. TCRdb re-analysed the 5' RACE reads in MiXCR, keeping a single row per CDR3 protein. This sample has about 8,000 distinct CDR3 sequences, with 7.5% to 10% found just once. These receptors have no known antigen. Material: lung tumor tissue, obtained at surgery. The receptors come from a male donor with early-stage non-small cell lung cancer.

The chain links TRBV20-1 to TRBJ2-1; D is uncertain. This CDR3 region has 12 residues. Per germline, CDR1 DFQATT and CDR2 SNEGSKA (reference sequence). Trimming removed 3 bases at V and 5 bases at J, with 8 bases between. The CDR3 region is CSASHVDNEQFF. The CDR3 DNA reads TGCAGTGCTAGTCACGTAGACAATGAGCAGTTCTTC.

This clonotype counts as medium-sized (0.01 to 0.1%). This chain uses TRBV5-1 with TRBJ2-7; TRBD2 agrees at 10 bases. The CDR3 extends over 14 amino acids. Germline CDR1 and CDR2: SGHRS and YFSETQ. With V trimmed by 1 base and J by 5 bases, 3 bases remained unmatched. The CDR3 DNA is TGCGCCAGCAGCTTGACTAGCGGGATCGACGAGCAGTACTTC. As protein: CASSLTSGIDEQYF.

By sample fraction, this clonotype is medium-sized (0.01 to 0.1%). This chain joins TRBV28 and TRBJ1-6; D is possibly TRBD1 (6 bases). V was clipped by 4 bases and J by 5 bases, with 12 bases between them. The CDR3 loop spans 15 amino acids. Germline values: CDR1 MDHEN, CDR2 SYDVKM. CDR3 protein: CASSSTGTHNSPLHF. The CDR3 coding sequence is TGTGCCAGCAGTTCAACCGGGACACATAATTCACCCCTCCACTTT.

This clonotype was picked up many times. The chain combines TRBV12-3 or TRBV12-4 with TRBJ1-1; D remains unclear. The CDR3 is 14 residues long. The ends were cut back, 1 base at V and 1 base at J, with 7 bases in the middle. The CDR3 region is CASSLGAQNTEAFF. DNA for the CDR3: TGTGCCAGCAGTTTAGGGGCACAGAACACTGAAGCTTTCTTT.

This clonotype was picked up a small number of times. The V and J genes are TRBV6-2 or TRBV6-3 and TRBJ2-5; 9 nucleotides align to TRBD2. Germline lookup yields CDR1 MNHEY and CDR2 SVGEGT. CDR3 length: 17 amino acids. With 4 bases clipped from V and 3 bases from J, the junction kept 12 bases outside the gene matches. CDR3 residues: CASSSGVAGAREETQYF. DNA for the CDR3: TGTGCCAGCAGTTCCGGAGTAGCGGGGGCCCGAGAAGAGACCCAGTACTTC.

J is TRBJ2-2 and V is TRBV5-1; 7 nucleotides align to TRBD1. Germline-derived CDR1 and CDR2 are SGHRS and YFSETQ. The trim removed 4 bases at V and 5 bases at J, leaving 8 bases unmatched. This CDR3 contains 15 residues. CDR3 DNA: TGCGCCAGCAGCAAGGGAACAGGGGAGACCGGGGAGCTGTTTTTT. Translating it yields CASSKGTGETGELFF.

Within the sample, this clonotype is medium-sized. The chain carries TRBV7-2 and TRBJ1-2; 7 bases agree with TRBD1. V lost 5 bases, J lost 4 bases, and 10 bases stayed unmatched. CDR3 size: 15 residues. Germline loops: CDR1 SGHTA, CDR2 FQGNSA. The CDR3 loop is CASSPRQGRGYGYTF. The CDR3 nucleotides read TGTGCCAGCAGCCCGAGACAGGGCAGGGGCTATGGCTACACCTTC.

This clonotype was counted at least ten times. The V call is TRBV20-1, the J call TRBJ2-5; D remains unclear. This CDR3 region has 15 residues. Between the trimmed V and J ends, which lost 0 bases and 2 bases, there was a span of 13 bases. Per germline, CDR1 DFQATT and CDR2 SNEGSKA (reference sequence). The chain's CDR3 is CSARDIKSVQETQYF. The DNA of the CDR3 is TGCAGTGCTAGAGATATTAAAAGCGTACAAGAGACCCAGTACTTC.

J is TRBJ2-3 and V is TRBV20-1, with 9 bases matching TRBD2. The V segment lost 8 bases and the J segment 2 bases; nucleotides outside the gene matches: 8. The CDR3 has 14 residues. Germline-derived CDR1 and CDR2 are DFQATT and SNEGSKA (reference sequence). The CDR3: CSLPLAGPTDTQYF. CDR3 nucleotides: TGCAGTCTACCCCTAGCGGGGCCCACAGATACGCAGTATTTT.

This clonotype has a handful of counts. The chain links TRBV4-1 to TRBJ2-7; D remains ambiguous. CDR3 length equals 14 residues. The V gene lost 2 bases and the J gene lost 6 bases, with 14 bases spanning the gap. In germline, CDR1 is MGHRA, CDR2 YSYEKL. CDR3 protein: CASSQQRGAPEQYF. CDR3 nucleotides: TGCGCCAGCAGCCAACAACGAGGTGCCCCCGAGCAGTACTTC.

This clonotype appeared a few times. The gene calls are TRBV18 and TRBJ1-1; 8 nucleotides line up with TRBD1. The CDR3 contains 15 residues. The germline gives CDR1 KGHSH, CDR2 LQKENI. V shed 8 bases, J shed 4 bases, and the junction held 12 bases outside the gene matches. This CDR3 reads CASKKTGEEITEAFF. CDR3 DNA sequence: TGTGCCAGCAAGAAGACAGGGGAAGAAATCACTGAAGCTTTCTTT. Full variable domain (outside the CDR3, taken from reference TRBV18 and TRBJ1-1): NAGVMQNPRHLVRRRGQEARLRCSPMKGHSHVYWYRQLPEEGLKFMVYLQKENIIDESGMPKERFSAEFPKEGPSILRIQQVVRGDSAAYFCASKKTGEEITEAFFGQGTRLTVV.

This clonotype was recorded at least ten times. This rearrangement joins TRBV21-1 to TRBJ2-7; no check of the table's D call, TRBD1, against the DNA was made. TRBV21-1 represents a pseudogene. CDR3 length: 14 residues. This CDR3 is CASSNRTPTYEQYF. The CDR3 bases are TGTGCCAGCAGCAACCGGACACCTACCTACGAGCAGTACTTC.

This clonotype rates as large. V gene TRBV28 combines with J gene TRBJ1-5; D call uncertain. CDR3 size: 13 residues. Trimming took 2 bases from V and 0 from J, leaving 2 bases between them. CDR1 is MDHEN and CDR2 is SYDVKM in the germline V gene. The CDR3 nucleotides are TGTGCCAGCAGTTTAGTTAGCAATCAGCCCCAGCATTTT. Its translation: CASSLVSNQPQHF.

This clonotype was detected ten times or more. The chain joins TRBV5-1 to TRBJ2-1; 9 bases align to TRBD1. This CDR3 is 15 amino acids long. The V and J ends lost 5 bases and 4 bases, in that order; junction bases with no gene match: 7. The germline gives CDR1 SGHRS, CDR2 YFSETQ. The CDR3 sequence is CASRQRDREYNEQFF. CDR3 sequence (DNA): TGCGCCAGCAGGCAGCGGGACAGGGAATACAATGAGCAGTTCTTC.

This clonotype was detected ten times or more. The gene calls are TRBV12-3 or TRBV12-4 and TRBJ1-1; TRBD1 matches 7 bases. This CDR3 contains 14 residues. Unmatched junction bases numbered 9, after V lost 6 bases and J lost 5 bases. In nucleotides, the CDR3 is TGTGCCAGCAGAAAGAGGACAGGTAAAACTGAAGCTTTCTTT. As protein: CASRKRTGKTEAFF.

This sequence joins TRBV10-3 and TRBJ2-5; D not resolved. V was trimmed by 10 bases and J by 2 bases, leaving 14 bases between them. This CDR3 comprises 13 residues. The V gene's germline CDR1 is ENHRY and CDR2 SYGVKD. This CDR3 is CATLPPEQETQYF. In nucleotides, the CDR3 is TGTGCCACCCTTCCCCCTGAACAAGAGACCCAGTACTTC.

The sample holds many counts of this clonotype. The rearrangement joins TRBV9 to TRBJ2-7, with D unresolved. Germline V gene data show CDR1 as SGDLS and CDR2 as YYNGEE. CDR3 length: 13 amino acids. The V gene lost 0 bases and the J gene lost 6 bases, with 10 bases spanning the gap. CDR3 coding DNA: TGTGCCAGCAGCGTAGGGGTTTTGGGCGAGCAGTACTTC. Translating it yields CASSVGVLGEQYF.